The 16 T cell receptor beta chains reported below all come from one sample, sequenced in a study of CXCR3-negative and CXCR3-positive naive CD8 T cells. The TRB libraries of cDNA were built by UMI-labeled 5' RACE. No DNA is given; TCRdb re-called the 5' RACE reads and lists each CDR3 protein once. This sample carries fewer than 95,000 distinct CDR3 sequences, with around 1.7% going to the ten biggest clones. Sequencing input: naive CXCR3- CD8+ T cells from blood. Subset given: CD45RO-CCR7+CD27+CD95- naive CD8+ T cells lacking CXCR3 (TNR3-). These receptors came from a human donor in good health. Some clones in this sample may be carry-over from other donors' samples.

The chain joins TRBV29-1 to TRBJ2-7; with no DNA, the TCRdb D assignment of TRBD1 cannot be verified. The germline gives CDR1 SQVTM, CDR2 ANQGSEA. The CDR3 has 15 amino acids. The CDR3 protein is CSVNPPDRPLYEQYF.

The chain uses TRBV2 and TRBJ2-1; there is no DNA to check the TCRdb D call of TRBD1. Germline V CDR1 and CDR2: SNHLY, FYNNEI. The CDR3 has 14 residues. CDR3 loop: CASSAGPGVNEQFF.

J is TRBJ2-1 and V is TRBV5-1; as DNA is missing, the TRBD2 call by TCRdb cannot be tested. CDR1 and CDR2 from the germline V gene are SGHRS and YFSETQ. The CDR3 loop spans 16 amino acids. CDR3 residues: CASSLELAGYYNEQFF.

CDR3 region: CASSLYSFKEQFF. This chain links TRBV5-6 with TRBJ2-1. The CDR3 extends over 13 amino acids. Germline assignment: CDR1 SGHDT and CDR2 YYEEEE.

V gene TRBV5-1 combines with J gene TRBJ2-7. CDR3 length: 14 residues. Germline lookup yields CDR1 SGHRS and CDR2 YFSETQ. The CDR3 here is CASSSSRKPYEQYF.

The chain is built from TRBV7-2 and TRBJ2-7. The CDR3 runs to 13 residues. Germline lookup yields CDR1 SGHTA and CDR2 FQGNSA. The CDR3 region is CASSLAGMDEQYF.

This rearrangement joins TRBV27 to TRBJ2-6; TCRdb outputs TRBD2, but without DNA this stays unchecked. CDR1 MNHEY and CDR2 SMNVEV come from the germline V gene (reference sequence). This CDR3 is built from 16 residues. The CDR3 sequence: CASSLGGNSGANVLTF.

V usage is TRBV21-1 and J usage is TRBJ1-1; the D call from TCRdb, TRBD1, cannot be confirmed without DNA. TRBV21-1 is designated a pseudogene. This CDR3 spans 17 amino acids. The CDR3 sequence: CASSTRVGDWGNTEAFF.

The chain recombines TRBV25-1 with TRBJ1-2. From germline, CDR1 is MGHDK and CDR2 SYGVNS. CDR3 length: 16 amino acids. The CDR3 loop is CASSVTRGDLPSGYTF.

The rearrangement uses TRBV7-9 and TRBJ2-7; absent DNA, TCRdb's TRBD1 call cannot be checked. The CDR3 is made up of 13 amino acids. The germline V gene has CDR1 SEHNR and CDR2 FQNEAQ (reference sequence). The CDR3 here is CASSSPLSDEQYF.

This chain joins TRBV11-2 and TRBJ2-3. Germline V gene data show CDR1 as SGHAT and CDR2 as FQNNGV. This CDR3 has 12 residues. The CDR3 here is CASSLATDTQYF.

The chain carries TRBV29-1 and TRBJ2-1; the D call from TCRdb, TRBD2, cannot be confirmed without DNA. This CDR3 region has 13 residues. In germline, CDR1 is SQVTM, CDR2 ANQGSEA. CDR3 sequence reads: CSCLAGENNEQFF.

V and J are TRBV10-3 and TRBJ1-1; TCRdb gives TRBD1 as the D gene, but with no DNA this cannot be confirmed. The V gene's germline CDR1 is ENHRY and CDR2 SYGVKD. The CDR3 extends over 15 amino acids. The CDR3 region is CAISDPGQGNTEAFF.

The chain uses TRBV5-1 and TRBJ1-2; TCRdb's D gene call, TRBD1, goes unchecked for lack of DNA. CDR3 length: 17 residues. From germline, CDR1 is SGHRS and CDR2 YFSETQ. The CDR3 is CASSLSPPLEGGYGYTF.

J is TRBJ1-2 and V is TRBV12-3 or TRBV12-4; TCRdb's assignment of TRBD1 cannot be checked, as there is no DNA. This CDR3 comprises 14 residues. CDR3: CASSSTDNNYGYTF.

The rearrangement links TRBV21-1 to TRBJ1-2; the TRBD1 assignment by TCRdb is unverifiable without DNA. TRBV21-1 is assigned pseudogene status. The CDR3 sequence is 15 residues long. The CDR3: CASFTEGHRTGGYTF.